This T cell receptor beta chain comes out of a study of Graves' ophthalmopathy and Graves' hyperthyroidism. On the study more broadly: Before any treatment, peripheral blood was taken at the initial diagnosis. The study, taken as a whole, reports: This model predicted ophthalmopathy progression (sensitivity about 67%, specificity about 72%).

Amplification of TCR beta CDR3 regions used RNA transcripts. HTBI primers were used in a first-round RT-PCR, which preceded a second-round multiplex PCR. TCRdb reanalysed the multiplex PCR reads using MiXCR and keeps one entry per CDR3 protein. This table has 400,000 to 450,000 distinct CDR3 sequences, roughly 20% appearing once. The study recruited hyperthyroidism patients aged 18 to 65 who were newly diagnosed, under 2 months' duration. Orbital computed tomography and thyroid ultrasound, along with TRAb, serum thyroxine and clinical symptoms, underpinned diagnosis. This clonotype has only a few counts. Its antigen is as yet unknown. Germline loops: CDR1 LNHNV, CDR2 YYDKDF (reference sequence). The CDR3 consists of 15 residues. The V end was cut by 1 base, the J end by 1 base, with 11 bases between.

V is TRBV15 and J is TRBJ2-7, with D possibly being TRBD1 (6 bases). The source of this sequence is a young woman with stable Graves' hyperthyroidism. Sequenced material: peripheral blood. The CDR3, as DNA: TGTGCCACCAGCAGAGGCGGGCAGGGGTCCTACGAGCAGTACTTC. It encodes CATSRGGQGSYEQYF.